This T cell receptor beta chain was recovered during a study of T cell changes during pregnancy in multiple sclerosis. Germline CDR1 is SGHRS and CDR2 is YFSETQ. The CDR3 sequence is 14 residues long. V shed 6 bases, J shed 3 bases, and the junction held 5 bases outside the gene matches. The table came from immunoSEQ multiplex PCR; TCRdb's copy has only in-frame clones and leaves some out. The data hold approximately 110,000 clones, with roughly nine tenths observed a single time. The chain recombines TRBV5-1 with TRBJ2-1; 8 bases map to TRBD2. The TCR sequence derives from a female donor with multiple sclerosis, enrolled in a pregnancy study. This specimen consisted of peripheral blood, obtained after pregnancy. Written as DNA, the CDR3 is TGCGCCAGCAACTTAGCGGGGAACTACAATGAGCAGTTCTTC. As protein: CASNLAGNYNEQFF.